The 24 T cell receptor beta chains reported below all come from one sample, sequenced in a study of cytomegalovirus exposure and HLA in healthy donors. The PCR made use of 60 Vbeta and 13 Jbeta primers. Method: immunoSEQ multiplex PCR; TCRdb's copy keeps in-frame clones and lacks some. The profile shows about 150,000 clones, about four fifths of them singletons. The sequencing input was PBMCs. The receptor source for this set is a man over 45 in good health and CMV-seropositive.

The chain uses TRBV28 and TRBJ2-1, with 9 bases aligning to TRBD2. V lost 3 bases and J lost 2; bases outside the gene matches: 2. The CDR3 spans 15 residues. Germline V gene data show CDR1 as MDHEN and CDR2 as SYDVKM. CDR3 nucleotide sequence: TGTGCCAGCAGTTTGGGCGGGGGGGCCTACAATGAGCAGTTCTTC. This gives the protein CASSLGGGAYNEQFF.

This clone was counted only a few times. The V call is TRBV9, the J call TRBJ2-7; 8 bases fit TRBD2. Germline-derived CDR1 and CDR2 are SGDLS and YYNGEE. V trimming: 3 bases; J trimming: 4 bases; junction bases outside the gene matches: 9. This CDR3 spans 15 amino acids. This CDR3 reads CASSAGGGRGYEQYF. The CDR3 nucleotides read TGTGCCAGCAGCGCGGGGGGGGGCAGGGGTTACGAGCAGTACTTC.

The chain carries TRBV6-5 and TRBJ1-2; D gene ambiguous. CDR3 size: 14 residues. Trimming cost V 2 bases and J 5 bases, with 12 bases left between them. Germline assignment: CDR1 MNHEY and CDR2 SVGAGI. DNA of the CDR3: TGTGCCAGCAGTTACGGTCTTGGAGAGTATGGCTACACCTTC. This gives the protein CASSYGLGEYGYTF.

This chain links TRBV18 with TRBJ2-5; 8 nucleotides align to TRBD2. The CDR3 is made up of 14 amino acids. Germline V gives CDR1 KGHSH, CDR2 LQKENI. V shed 3 bases, J shed 5 bases, and the junction held 5 bases outside the gene matches. In DNA form, the CDR3 reads TGTGCCAGCTCACCCGGGAGGGCCCGGGAGACCCAGTACTTC. Translated, it gives CASSPGRARETQYF.

This clone has only one observation. This sequence joins TRBV30 and TRBJ2-1; 11 bases fit TRBD2. CDR1 and CDR2 (germline): GTSNPN, SVGIG (reference sequence). There are 16 residues in the CDR3. The J segment lost 3 bases and the V segment lost 5 bases, leaving 9 bases of the junction unmatched. The CDR3 here is CAWGTSTSGNYNEQFF. DNA for the CDR3: TGTGCCTGGGGGACCTCGACTAGCGGGAACTACAATGAGCAGTTCTTC.

The chain uses TRBV6-6 and TRBJ2-5; 7 bases align to TRBD2. Unmatched junction bases numbered 11, after V lost 6 bases and J lost 4 bases. Germline V gene data show CDR1 as MNHNY and CDR2 as SVGAGI (reference sequence). The CDR3 length is 15 residues. As DNA, the CDR3 is TGTGCCAGCAGAACCTATGCCTGGGGGGGAGAGACCCAGTACTTC. Translating gives CASRTYAWGGETQYF.

The chain is built from TRBV7-8 and TRBJ2-6; perhaps TRBD1 as D (5 bases). The CDR3 loop spans 15 amino acids. Trimming shortened V by 6 bases and J by 0 bases, and 9 bases separated the two germline ends. Per germline, CDR1 SGHVS and CDR2 FQNEAQ. The CDR3 loop reads CASRARVSGANVLTF. The CDR3 region has the DNA TGTGCCAGCAGGGCCAGGGTCTCTGGGGCCAACGTCCTGACTTTC.

This clone has a single count. J is TRBJ2-2 and V is TRBV11-3, with 10 bases fitting TRBD1. Per the germline V gene, CDR1 is SGHNT and CDR2 is YENEEA. J lost 2 bases, V lost 0 bases, and 6 bases had no gene match. The CDR3 totals 18 residues. The CDR3 DNA is TGTGCCAGCAGCTTAGATCCACTGACAGGGGGCAACACCGGGGAGCTGTTTTTT. Its protein product is CASSLDPLTGGNTGELFF.

The rearrangement links TRBV29-1 to TRBJ2-7; 7 bases map to TRBD2. CDR3 size: 15 residues. V was clipped by 3 bases and J by 6 bases; unmatched bases: 14. CDR1 SQVTM and CDR2 ANQGSEA come from the germline V gene. The CDR3 coding sequence is TGCAGCGTTGAGTCACCCGGGACTACTTCAATCGAGCAGTACTTC. Translating it yields CSVESPGTTSIEQYF.

Notes on this clone: One junction end disagrees with the germline gene, perhaps due to a read error. The chain is built from TRBV7-9 and TRBJ2-1, with TRBD2 matching 9 bases. CDR1 SEHNR and CDR2 FQNEAQ come from the germline V gene (reference sequence). CDR3 length: 17 residues. Here the CDR3 DNA reads TGTTCCAGCAGCTTCGGTCAAGCGGGGGGTGAGCACAATGAGCAGTTCTTC. Translating gives CSSSFGQAGGEHNEQFF.

J is TRBJ2-7 and V is TRBV18, with D perhaps TRBD1 (6 bases). V was pared by 2 bases and J by 0 bases, with 14 bases between. Germline V gene lookup returns CDR1 KGHSH and CDR2 LQKENI. This CDR3 is 16 amino acids long. Written as DNA, the CDR3 is TGTGCCAGCTCACCATTCACAACAGGGAGCTCCTACGAGCAGTACTTC. Protein product: CASSPFTTGSSYEQYF.

A few counts support this clone. The J gene is TRBJ2-1, the V gene TRBV9; D ambiguous. The CDR3 sequence is 13 residues long. The germline V gene has CDR1 SGDLS and CDR2 YYNGEE. V dropped 2 bases and J dropped 4 bases, with 7 bases sitting between them. CDR3 loop: CASSVTGYNEQFF. In DNA, the CDR3 is TGTGCCAGCAGCGTTACTGGTTACAATGAGCAGTTCTTC.

This clone was seen only a few times. The same CDR3 also results from other DNA sequences found in this sample. The CDR3 loop reads CASSRTSANTGELFF. In nucleotides, the CDR3 is TGTGCCAGCTCCAGGACTAGCGCTAACACCGGGGAGCTGTTTTTT. This rearrangement joins TRBV28 to TRBJ2-2; 9 bases are a match to TRBD2. This CDR3 has 15 residues. The V and J ends lost 8 bases and 2 bases, in that order; junction bases with no gene match: 6. Germline V gene lookup returns CDR1 MDHEN and CDR2 SYDVKM.

This clone appeared once. CDR3 bases: TGTGCCAGCAGTTACGTCGGGGGGGCTGAAGCTTTCTTT. The encoded protein is CASSYVGGAEAFF. The rearrangement links TRBV6-6 to TRBJ1-1; D may be TRBD1 (5 bases). The CDR3 has 13 amino acids. CDR1 is MNHNY and CDR2 is SVGAGI in the germline V gene (reference sequence). Trimming removed 2 bases from V and 6 bases from J, with 10 bases in between.

This clone was detected once. The chain uses TRBV9 and TRBJ2-5; TRBD2 agrees at 12 bases. CDR1 and CDR2 (germline): SGDLS, YYNGEE. This CDR3 contains 17 residues. Germline trimming cut 1 base from V and 5 bases from J; bases unmatched to any gene: 9. As DNA, the CDR3 is TGTGCCAGCAGCGTAAATCCTAGCGGGAGGGCCGGGGAGACCCAGTACTTC. This gives the protein CASSVNPSGRAGETQYF. The full variable domain, its missing parts supplied by reference TRBV9 and TRBJ2-5, is DSGVTQTPKHLITATGQRVTLRCSPRSGDLSVYWYQQSLDQGLQFLIQYYNGEERAKGNILERFSAQQFPDLHSELNLSSLELGDSALYFCASSVNPSGRAGETQYFGPGTRLLVL.

This clone has a handful of counts. The chain uses TRBV28 and TRBJ2-5; no firm D call. Per the germline V gene, CDR1 is MDHEN and CDR2 is SYDVKM. Trimming cost V 10 bases and J 5 bases, with 11 bases left between them. CDR3 length equals 11 residues. CDR3 sequence: CATTFRETQYF. The DNA for the CDR3 is TGTGCCACGACTTTTCGGGAGACCCAGTACTTC.

The rearrangement uses TRBV7-6 and TRBJ1-5; TRBD1 aligns across 7 bases. Looked up from germline, CDR1 is SGHVS and CDR2 is FNYEAQ. V lost 5 bases, J lost 7 bases, and 8 bases stayed unmatched. This CDR3 region has 14 residues. DNA for the CDR3: TGTGCCAGCAGCCGTCGACAGGGCTGGCAGCCCCAGCATTTT. Amino acids: CASSRRQGWQPQHF.

There are many counts of this clone. The chain carries TRBV5-5 and TRBJ1-1, with TRBD1 as a possible D gene (5 bases). Trimming took 6 bases from V and 0 from J, leaving 12 bases between them. CDR1 and CDR2 (germline): SGHKS, YYEKEE (reference sequence). The CDR3 contains 14 residues. This CDR3 is CASIRGGVNTEAFF. In nucleotides, the CDR3 is TGTGCCAGCATCCGGGGAGGGGTGAACACTGAAGCTTTCTTT.

The chain carries TRBV14 and TRBJ2-7; TRBD1 aligns across 8 bases. In germline, CDR1 is SGHDN, CDR2 FVKESK. Losses at the gene ends were 4 bases for V and 4 bases for J; bases not matched to a gene: 9. The CDR3 sequence is 15 residues long. The chain's CDR3 is CASSPLRTGGYEQYF. The CDR3 DNA reads TGTGCCAGCAGCCCCTTAAGAACAGGGGGATACGAGCAGTACTTC.

The rearrangement joins TRBV19 to TRBJ1-2, with D uncertain. Per germline, CDR1 LNHDA and CDR2 SQIVND (reference sequence). Trimming cost V 5 bases and J 3 bases, with 16 bases left between them. The CDR3 totals 15 residues. The CDR3 nucleotides read TGTGCCAGTAGTTTCGTGGCCAGTATGGACTATGGCTACACCTTC. Translating gives CASSFVASMDYGYTF.

The rearrangement uses TRBV28 and TRBJ1-1; D unclear. V lost 2 bases and J lost 0, with 16 bases in between. The CDR3 extends over 17 amino acids. Germline values: CDR1 MDHEN, CDR2 SYDVKM. The CDR3 sequence is CASSLRLGGSMNTEAFF. The CDR3 DNA follows: TGTGCCAGCAGTTTAAGGTTGGGCGGGTCCATGAACACTGAAGCTTTCTTT.

The J gene is TRBJ2-1, the V gene TRBV7-9, with 7 bases lining up with TRBD2. V was pared by 7 bases and J by 7 bases, with 7 bases of the junction left unmatched. The CDR3 length is 13 residues. Germline CDR1 and CDR2: SEHNR and FQNEAQ (reference sequence). CDR3 loop: CASIGLEGNEQFF. The CDR3 nucleotides are TGTGCCAGCATCGGACTAGAAGGAAATGAGCAGTTCTTC.

The gene calls are TRBV10-2 and TRBJ2-1, with D maybe TRBD2 (6 bases). The CDR3 loop spans 15 amino acids. The V gene lost 6 bases and the J gene lost 0 bases, with 12 bases spanning the gap. Per the germline V gene, CDR1 is WSHSY and CDR2 is SAAADI. CDR3 protein: CASSAGTPSYNEQFF. CDR3 sequence (DNA): TGCGCCAGCAGCGCCGGGACTCCCTCCTACAATGAGCAGTTCTTC.

This chain joins TRBV18 and TRBJ1-1; D unresolved. Germline CDR1 reads KGHSH; CDR2 reads LQKENI. V was clipped by 3 bases and J by 3 bases, with 11 bases between them. This CDR3 is built from 14 residues. The CDR3, as DNA: TGTGCCAGCTCACCGGGCACCATCCACACTGAAGCTTTCTTT. This encodes CASSPGTIHTEAFF.